Below are 9 T cell receptor beta chains sequenced from a single sample in a study of spatial heterogeneity in lung cancer. TCRdb independently ran MiXCR on the 5' RACE reads; one entry per CDR3 protein. The sample contains more than 15,000 distinct CDR3 sequences, more than 5% of which appear only once. For these receptors, no antigen is known. Time point defined: sample taken at primary tumor resection. Study-level results: For expanded intratumoral alpha and beta TCRs, counts tracked tumor mutation counts.

The source was lung tumor tissue, collected at surgery. Receptors were obtained from a male donor with early-stage non-small cell lung cancer.

In regard to this clonotype: The conserved closing phenylalanine or tryptophan is absent in this CDR3, likely reflecting a read error. With the library built for alpha chains, this beta chain is off target and its frequency is not meaningful. V is TRBV7-3 and J is TRBJ1-1, with 8 bases aligning to TRBD1. CDR1 and CDR2 (germline): SGHTA, FQGTGA. The CDR3 spans 12 residues. V shed 8 bases, J shed 4 bases, and the junction held 3 bases outside the gene matches. The DNA for the CDR3 is TGTGCCAGCTCAACAGGGGGCACTGAAGCTTTCTTA. Amino acids: CASSTGGTEAFL.

This clonotype was picked up many times. Within a library made for alpha chains, this beta chain is off target, and its count is uninformative. The gene calls are TRBV7-6 and TRBJ1-4; maybe TRBD1 (5 bases). CDR1 SGHVS and CDR2 FNYEAQ come from the germline V gene. V lost 5 bases and J 0 bases, leaving 19 bases between the germline ends. The CDR3 sequence is 18 residues long. In nucleotides, the CDR3 is TGTGCCAGCAGCCCTAGGGACTTTAATATTGCAACTAATGAAAAACTGTTTTTT. As protein: CASSPRDFNIATNEKLFF.

The sample holds many counts of this clonotype. This beta chain came through as a stray read in a library set up for alpha chains, and its size says little. V usage is TRBV12-3 or TRBV12-4 and J usage is TRBJ2-7, with 10 bases aligning to TRBD2. Trimming at V came to 3 bases and at J to 2 bases, leaving 1 base not matched to a gene. The CDR3 contains 14 residues. CDR3 bases: TGTGCCAGCAGTTTTAGCGGGAGGACCTACGAGCAGTACTTC. This encodes CASSFSGRTYEQYF.

This clonotype was counted at least ten times. An end of the junction does not agree with germline; a read error may underlie this. This beta chain is an unintended read in a library built for alpha chains; its size means little. This chain connects TRBV20-1 to TRBJ1-3; D remains unclear. Germline-derived CDR1 and CDR2 are DFQATT and SNEGSKA (reference sequence). There are 14 residues in the CDR3. CDR3 coding DNA: TGCAGTGCCAGAGATGGGGTCTCTGGAAACACCATATATTTT. It specifies CSARDGVSGNTIYF.

This clonotype was seen at least ten times. This beta chain represents an off-target read in a library built for alpha chains; its size is of limited meaning. The chain is built from TRBV6-1 and TRBJ2-1, with 7 bases that match TRBD1. Germline V gene data show CDR1 as MNHNS and CDR2 as SASEGT. This CDR3 has 15 amino acids. J was trimmed by 3 bases and V by 3 bases; bases with no gene match: 5. DNA of the CDR3: TGTGCCAGCAGTGATAGACAGGGCGGCTACAATGAGCAGTTCTTC. Encoded protein: CASSDRQGGYNEQFF.

Turning to this clonotype: Little can be read into the size of this beta chain, an off-target read in a library designed for alpha chains. CDR3 protein: CASSSNGETQYF. The CDR3 nucleotides read TGTGCCAGCAGCTCTAACGGGGAGACCCAGTACTTC. The chain is built from TRBV5-4 and TRBJ2-5, with unresolved D. CDR1 is SGHNT and CDR2 is YYREEE in the germline V gene (reference sequence). The CDR3 length is 12 residues. V shed 3 bases and J shed 5 bases, with 8 bases lying between them.

This clonotype was found many times. The library was built for alpha chains, so this beta chain is an off-target read and its size means little. The V call is TRBV6-5, the J call TRBJ2-1, with 14 bases aligning to TRBD2. CDR1 and CDR2 from the germline V gene are MNHEY and SVGAGI. V trimming: 6 bases; J trimming: 5 bases; junction bases outside the gene matches: 15. The CDR3 totals 19 residues. CDR3 in DNA: TGTGCCAGCAGCCACGGGACAGGGGGACTAGCGGGAGTAAACAATGAGCAGTTCTTC. This codes for CASSHGTGGLAGVNNEQFF.

This clonotype appeared many times. Little can be read into the size of this beta chain, an off-target read in a library designed for alpha chains. This chain connects TRBV19 to TRBJ2-5; 14 bases agree with TRBD2. The germline gives CDR1 LNHDA, CDR2 SQIVND (reference sequence). The CDR3 consists of 15 residues. J lost 4 bases, V lost 6 bases, and 4 bases had no gene match. The CDR3 reads CASSRGLAGGETQYF. The CDR3 nucleotides are TGTGCCAGTAGCAGAGGACTAGCGGGAGGAGAGACCCAGTACTTC.

This clonotype was seen many times. A library prepared for alpha chains yielded this beta chain as an off-target read; its size is of little meaning. The chain employs TRBV3-1 and TRBJ2-3, with 7 positions matching TRBD2. With 1 base clipped from V and 1 base from J, the junction kept 5 bases outside the gene matches. This CDR3 comprises 16 residues. Germline assignment: CDR1 LGHDT and CDR2 YNNKEL (reference sequence). This CDR3 is CASSQGVAGRTDTQYF. DNA for the CDR3: TGTGCCAGCAGCCAAGGGGTAGCGGGCCGCACAGATACGCAGTATTTT.